The 8 T cell receptor beta chains presented below share a single source sample, sequenced in a study of blood T cells in healthy people across ages. Sample-barcoded 5' priming and a J-beta primer mix drove a second PCR of roughly 6 to 12 cycles. TCRdb analysed the 5' RACE reads with MiXCR anew, one entry per CDR3 protein. This table has about 400,000 distinct CDR3 sequences, approximately 51% appearing once. The sequencing sample was made of blood. These receptor sequences come from a man aged 55-75 years in good health.

The chain couples TRBV5-5 to TRBJ2-7, with 7 bases aligning to TRBD1. Germline loops: CDR1 SGHKS, CDR2 YYEKEE (reference sequence). CDR3 length: 14 amino acids. The ends lost 4 bases at V and 7 bases at J; junction bases unmatched: 11. CDR3 protein: CASSHNTGVGEQYF. The CDR3 region has the DNA TGTGCCAGCAGCCATAACACAGGGGTTGGTGAGCAGTACTTC.

The rearrangement links TRBV10-3 to TRBJ2-2; the D gene is possibly TRBD1 (6 bases). The germline V gene encodes CDR1 ENHRY and CDR2 SYGVKD. V was clipped by 6 bases and J by 3 bases, with 17 bases between them. The CDR3 length is 16 residues. CDR3 DNA sequence: TGTGCCATCAGCCCGGCTCAGGGGACGGACACCGGGGAGCTGTTTTTT. It specifies CAISPAQGTDTGELFF.

The table lists this clonotype with a few counts. The chain joins TRBV4-2 to TRBJ2-7; perhaps TRBD1 as D (6 bases). V dropped 3 bases and J dropped 0 bases, with 15 bases sitting between them. The CDR3 runs to 16 residues. Germline values: CDR1 LGHNA, CDR2 YNFKEQ. The CDR3 protein is CASSQEDRSSSYEQYF. In nucleotides, the CDR3 is TGTGCCAGCAGCCAGGAAGACAGGAGCAGCTCCTACGAGCAGTACTTC.

The sample holds one count of this clonotype. This chain links TRBV2 with TRBJ2-3, with unresolved D. Germline V gene sequence: CDR1 SNHLY, CDR2 FYNNEI. Trimming took 6 bases from V and 6 from J, leaving 13 bases between them. The CDR3 has 13 residues. The chain's CDR3 is CASSVALRDTQYF. In nucleotides, the CDR3 is TGTGCCAGCAGCGTGGCACTCCGGGATACGCAGTATTTT.

The rearrangement uses TRBV7-9 and TRBJ2-3; D might be TRBD2 (6 bases). The CDR3 covers 14 residues. V lost 5 bases to trimming and J lost 8 bases, with 17 bases between them. Germline CDR1 is SEHNR and CDR2 is FQNEAQ (reference sequence). CDR3 amino acids: CASSPGEYRGTQYF. For the CDR3, the DNA is TGTGCCAGCAGCCCGGGGGAATATCGGGGTACGCAGTATTTT.

This clonotype came up a few times. The chain couples TRBV9 to TRBJ1-1; 9 bases agree with TRBD1. Per germline, CDR1 SGDLS and CDR2 YYNGEE. The CDR3 sequence is 14 residues long. Losses at the gene ends were 0 bases for V and 10 bases for J; bases not matched to a gene: 7. The DNA of the CDR3 is TGTGCCAGCAGCGTAGCAGGGGACAGGGTTTCAGCTTTCTTT. Its protein is CASSVAGDRVSAFF.

The chain recombines TRBV3-1 with TRBJ1-1, with 9 bases lining up with TRBD1. The CDR3 is 16 residues long. The junction had 13 bases not matched to a gene; V was cut back by 3 bases and J by 8 bases. CDR1 and CDR2 from the germline V gene are LGHDT and YNNKEL (reference sequence). CDR3 amino acids: CASSQQKGQGIREAFF. The CDR3 region has the DNA TGTGCCAGCAGCCAGCAAAAGGGACAGGGAATTCGGGAAGCTTTCTTT.

This chain joins TRBV7-2 and TRBJ1-1, with D unresolved. Trimming stripped 2 bases from V and 0 bases from J, with 10 bases between. Germline V gene data show CDR1 as SGHTA and CDR2 as FQGNSA. The CDR3 runs 15 residues. The CDR3 DNA follows: TGTGCCAGCAGCTTATTGCAGCTATTGAACACTGAAGCTTTCTTT. This translates into CASSLLQLLNTEAFF.